This T cell receptor (beta chain) was captured in a study of chemoradiotherapy in HPV16-positive cancers. Whole-study context: Candidate HPV-specific T-cell clones and common TCR motifs came from functional assays in two HPV16-positive patients. General study results and limits: HPV-specific T cells were functionally defined from only a couple of HPV16-positive patients.

In the case of this clone: Its antigen is unidentified.

Repertoires were sampled repeatedly during chemoradiotherapy. Data came from immunoSEQ multiplex PCR; TCRdb stores just in-frame clones and leaves some out. The data show roughly 40,000 clones, around three quarters seen once. This CDR3 region has 14 residues. The germline CDR1 and CDR2 sequences are SGHRS and YFSETQ. Between the trimmed V and J ends, which lost 2 bases and 2 bases, there was a span of 9 bases. This sequence originates from a human donor with HPV-associated anogenital cancer. The V gene is TRBV5-1, the J gene TRBJ2-3; no firm D call. Sequenced material: blood, taken from a patient who underwent chemoradiotherapy. This CDR3 reads CASSFGRPTDTQYF. In DNA, the CDR3 is TGCGCCAGCAGCTTCGGCCGGCCCACAGATACGCAGTATTTT.